This T cell receptor (beta chain) was recorded in a study of cytomegalovirus exposure and HLA in healthy donors. Findings of the study overall: The study put 150 or so TCR beta chains on its list as cytomegalovirus-associated.

A remark on this clone: Its target is unknown.

The ends lost 2 bases at V and 3 bases at J; junction bases unmatched: 4. Germline V gene data show CDR1 as GTSNPN and CDR2 as SVGIG (reference sequence). The CDR3 covers 15 residues. Assay: immunoSEQ multiplex PCR; the TCRdb copy retains only in-frame clones and omits some. Counted here are around 66,000 clones, approximately 97% occurring once; the ten biggest clones make up roughly 1.5%. The sequence derives from a woman aged 18 to 35 in good health and CMV-seropositive. The sample taken for sequencing was PBMCs. The genes are TRBV30 and TRBJ2-2; the match to TRBD2 covers 9 bases. CDR3 loop: CAWSRAGGHTGELFF. In DNA form, the CDR3 reads TGTGCCTGGAGTCGGGCGGGAGGGCACACCGGGGAGCTGTTTTTT.